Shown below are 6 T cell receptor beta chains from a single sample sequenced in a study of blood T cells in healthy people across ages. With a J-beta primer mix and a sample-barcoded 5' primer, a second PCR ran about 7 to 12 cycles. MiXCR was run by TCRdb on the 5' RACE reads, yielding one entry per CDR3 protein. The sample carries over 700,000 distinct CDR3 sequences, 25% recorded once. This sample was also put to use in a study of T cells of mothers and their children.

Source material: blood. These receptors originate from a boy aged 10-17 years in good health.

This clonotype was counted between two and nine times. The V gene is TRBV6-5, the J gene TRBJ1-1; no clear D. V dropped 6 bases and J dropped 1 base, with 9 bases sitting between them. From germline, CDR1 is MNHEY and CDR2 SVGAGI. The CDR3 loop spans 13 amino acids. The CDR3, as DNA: TGTGCCAGCAGACCGACTCCGAACACTGAAGCTTTCTTT. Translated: CASRPTPNTEAFF.

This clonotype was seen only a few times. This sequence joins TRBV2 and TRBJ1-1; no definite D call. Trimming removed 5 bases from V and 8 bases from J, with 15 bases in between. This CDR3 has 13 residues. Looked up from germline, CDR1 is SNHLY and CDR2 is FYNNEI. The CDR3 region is CASSPRIPGEAFF. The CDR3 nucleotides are TGTGCCAGCAGTCCCAGGATCCCTGGCGAAGCTTTCTTT.

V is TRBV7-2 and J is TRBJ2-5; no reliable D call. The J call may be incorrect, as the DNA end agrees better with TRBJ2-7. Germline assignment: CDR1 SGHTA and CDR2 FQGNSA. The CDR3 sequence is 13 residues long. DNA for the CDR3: TGTGCCAGCAGCTTAGACACAGACTACGAGCAGTACTTC. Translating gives CASSLDTDYEQYF.

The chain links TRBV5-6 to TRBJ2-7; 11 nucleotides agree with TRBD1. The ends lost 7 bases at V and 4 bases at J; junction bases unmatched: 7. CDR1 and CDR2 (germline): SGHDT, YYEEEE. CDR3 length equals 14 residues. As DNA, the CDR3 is TGTGCCAGCTTATCCGGGACAGGGGGTTACGAGCAGTACTTC. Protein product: CASLSGTGGYEQYF.

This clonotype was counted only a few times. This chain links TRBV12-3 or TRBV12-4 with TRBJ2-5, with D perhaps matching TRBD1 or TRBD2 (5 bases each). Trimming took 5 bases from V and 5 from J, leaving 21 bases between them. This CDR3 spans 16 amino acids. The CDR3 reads CASSADGAPGTETQYF. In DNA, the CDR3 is TGTGCCAGCAGTGCGGACGGGGCCCCGGGTACGGAGACCCAGTACTTC.

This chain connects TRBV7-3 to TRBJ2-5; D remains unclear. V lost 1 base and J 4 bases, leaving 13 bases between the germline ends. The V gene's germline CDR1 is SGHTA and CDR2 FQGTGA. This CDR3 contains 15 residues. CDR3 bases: TGTGCCAGCAGCTTAAGCTCGCACATTGGAGAGACCCAGTACTTC. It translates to CASSLSSHIGETQYF.